The 11 T cell receptor beta chains below all came from one sample that was sequenced in a study of blood T cell repertoires in COVID-19. The assay was immunoSEQ multiplex PCR, and TCRdb's table has in-frame clones only and misses some. The sample contains about 130,000 clones, about 81% of which appear only once. What was sequenced was peripheral blood. The receptor set was obtained from an elderly woman with acute or convalescent COVID-19.

The chain has TRBV6-5 and TRBJ2-7, with D possibly TRBD1 on 5 matching bases. Trimming left V 5 bases short and J 7 bases short, with 18 bases between. Per germline, CDR1 MNHEY and CDR2 SVGAGI. CDR3 length: 14 amino acids. CDR3 DNA sequence: TGTGCCAGCAGTCCGCGGACAAGAATAAGGGAGCAGTACTTC. This translates into CASSPRTRIREQYF.

This chain connects TRBV11-2 to TRBJ1-3; weak D call: TRBD1 (6 bases). Germline loops: CDR1 SGHAT, CDR2 FQNNGV. Trimming stripped 5 bases from V and 0 bases from J, with 23 bases between. There are 19 residues in the CDR3. The DNA for the CDR3 is TGTGCCAGCAGCCCTAAGTTAAGACTACAGGGTCACTCTGGAAACACCATATATTTT. Translation: CASSPKLRLQGHSGNTIYF.

This chain uses TRBV3-1 (or the pseudogene TRBV3-2) with TRBJ1-5; no clear D gene. Germline CDR1 reads LGHDT; CDR2 reads YNNKEL (reference sequence). The CDR3 totals 19 residues. The V and J ends lost 0 bases and 5 bases respectively, with 23 bases between them. The CDR3 DNA reads as TGTGCCAGCAGCCAAGATACCAGGTTTGGCTCTCCACGATATCAGCCCCAGCATTTT. Protein: CASSQDTRFGSPRYQPQHF.

The chain joins TRBV19 to TRBJ1-2, with 9 nucleotides matching TRBD1. Trimming cost V 3 bases and J 8 bases; bases outside gene matches: 10. The CDR3 is 15 amino acids. The germline V gene encodes CDR1 LNHDA and CDR2 SQIVND (reference sequence). CDR3 sequence: CASSMSQGAVPGYTF. In DNA, the CDR3 is TGTGCCAGTAGTATGTCACAGGGGGCTGTACCGGGCTACACCTTC. Variable domain in full (rest from reference TRBV19 and TRBJ1-2): DGGITQSPKYLFRKEGQNVTLSCEQNLNHDAMYWYRQDPGQGLRLIYYSQIVNDFQKGDIAEGYSVSREKKESFPLTVTSAQKNPTAFYLCASSMSQGAVPGYTFGSGTRLTVV.

The chain couples TRBV10-3 to TRBJ2-1; perhaps TRBD2 as D (6 bases). Deletions cut 6 bases from V and 7 bases from J, with 16 bases between. This CDR3 has 14 amino acids. Germline V gene data show CDR1 as ENHRY and CDR2 as SYGVKD. This CDR3 reads CAISDRLDGNEQFF. The CDR3 coding sequence is TGTGCCATCAGCGACCGACTAGATGGGAATGAGCAGTTCTTC.

The chain employs TRBV7-9 and TRBJ1-1; TRBD1 might be the D (6 bases). The ends were cut back, 3 bases at V and 4 bases at J, with 9 bases in the middle. The CDR3 extends over 13 amino acids. CDR1 is SEHNR and CDR2 is FQNEAQ in the germline V gene (reference sequence). The CDR3 DNA is TGTGCCAGCAGCTTTGGGGGCCTCACTGAAGCTTTCTTT. Residues: CASSFGGLTEAFF.

This sequence joins TRBV7-2 and TRBJ1-5; 7 nucleotides match TRBD1. The CDR3 is 15 amino acids. Trimming removed 2 bases from V and 7 bases from J; junction bases left unmatched: 8. The germline gives CDR1 SGHTA, CDR2 FQGNSA. CDR3 nucleotides: TGTGCCAGCAGCTTACGGACAGGCGCCAAACAGCCCCAGCATTTT. It translates to CASSLRTGAKQPQHF.

The chain is built from TRBV27 and TRBJ1-2; D uncertain. The V gene lost 4 bases and the J gene lost 7 bases, with 16 bases spanning the gap. The CDR3 spans 14 residues. Germline V CDR1 and CDR2: MNHEY, SMNVEV (reference sequence). In DNA, the CDR3 is TGTGCCAGCAGTTCTACGTGGGGTCGGGGTGGCTACACCTTC. This gives the protein CASSSTWGRGGYTF.

V gene TRBV6-2 or TRBV6-3 combines with J gene TRBJ1-1, with D hard to call. V dropped 2 bases and J dropped 3 bases, with 7 bases sitting between them. This CDR3 has 13 residues. The germline V gene encodes CDR1 MNHEY and CDR2 SVGEGT. The CDR3 reads CASSYMRDTEAFF. In DNA, the CDR3 is TGTGCCAGCAGTTACATGAGGGACACTGAAGCTTTCTTT.

The chain employs TRBV5-4 and TRBJ1-2; possibly TRBD1 for D (6 bases). Trimming left V 0 bases short and J 0 bases short, with 9 bases between. The CDR3 consists of 15 residues. Germline CDR1 is SGHNT and CDR2 is YYREEE (reference sequence). The CDR3 is CASSLGGPSNYGYTF. CDR3 bases: TGTGCCAGCAGCTTGGGGGGGCCTTCTAACTATGGCTACACCTTC.

This clone came up a few times. V usage is TRBV18 and J usage is TRBJ2-7; 8 nucleotides align to TRBD2. Germline loops: CDR1 KGHSH, CDR2 LQKENI. CDR3 length equals 15 residues. J gave up 0 bases and V 6 bases, and 7 bases lay outside the gene matches. CDR3 residues: CASSRAGAVSYEQYF. Here the CDR3 DNA reads TGTGCCAGCTCGAGAGCGGGGGCCGTCTCCTACGAGCAGTACTTC.